The 10 T cell receptor beta chains below come from one sample, sequenced in a study of blood T cell repertoires in COVID-19. Repertoires were generated with immunoSEQ multiplex PCR, while TCRdb's copy carries only in-frame clones and drops some. The sample has 310,000 or so clones; approximately 86% are singletons. Sequencing was carried out using peripheral blood. The receptors stem from a man between 65 and 85 years old with acute or convalescent COVID-19.

The chain links TRBV6-5 to TRBJ2-7, with 10 bases aligning to TRBD1. The CDR3 length is 15 residues. After removal of 3 bases from V and 1 base from J, the junction contained 3 bases not matched to a gene. The germline gives CDR1 MNHEY, CDR2 SVGAGI. This CDR3 is CASSYRDRGSYEQYF. DNA of the CDR3: TGTGCCAGCAGTTATCGGGACAGGGGTTCCTACGAGCAGTACTTC.

The rearrangement joins TRBV5-1 to TRBJ1-1; TRBD1 agrees at 9 bases. Unmatched junction bases numbered 5, after V lost 4 bases and J lost 4 bases. The CDR3 extends over 14 amino acids. The germline V gene encodes CDR1 SGHRS and CDR2 YFSETQ. CDR3 nucleotide sequence: TGCGCCAGCAGCCCGGACAGGGGCAGCACTGAAGCTTTCTTT. Protein: CASSPDRGSTEAFF.

The J gene is TRBJ2-7, the V gene TRBV14; 7 nucleotides agree with TRBD2. In germline, CDR1 is SGHDN, CDR2 FVKESK. V lost 2 bases to trimming and J lost 0 bases; unmatched junction nucleotides: 4. CDR3 length equals 15 residues. The CDR3 nucleotides read TGTGCCAGCAGCCAACTAGCGGCCCCCTCCTACGAGCAGTACTTC. Translated, it gives CASSQLAAPSYEQYF.

In the case of this clone: In the same sample, other DNA sequences code for this CDR3. The chain is built from TRBV24-1 and TRBJ2-3; TRBD2 matches at 10 bases. CDR1 KGHDR and CDR2 SFDVKD come from the germline V gene. There are 16 residues in the CDR3. V trimming: 3 bases; J trimming: 0 bases; junction bases outside the gene matches: 2. The CDR3 reads CATSDPSGGSTDTQYF. In DNA, the CDR3 is TGTGCCACCAGTGATCCTAGCGGGGGTAGCACAGATACGCAGTATTTT.

The CDR3 sequence: CASSQKTSGRHNEQFF. The CDR3 DNA sequence: TGTGCCAGCAGCCAGAAGACTAGCGGTCGCCACAATGAGCAGTTCTTC. V and J are TRBV14 and TRBJ2-1; 9 nucleotides line up with TRBD2. CDR1 is SGHDN and CDR2 is FVKESK in the germline V gene. The CDR3 runs to 16 residues. V dropped 3 bases and J dropped 5; count of bases not matched to a gene: 8.

V usage is TRBV5-1 and J usage is TRBJ2-5, with TRBD2 identical over 7 bases. CDR3 size: 15 residues. Germline V gene sequence: CDR1 SGHRS, CDR2 YFSETQ. The V segment lost 0 bases and the J segment 2 bases; nucleotides outside the gene matches: 4. CDR3 nucleotides: TGCGCCAGCAGCTTGGCCGGGACTAAGCAAGAGACCCAGTACTTC. Protein sequence: CASSLAGTKQETQYF. Full variable domain (outside the CDR3, taken from reference TRBV5-1 and TRBJ2-5): KAGVTQTPRYLIKTRGQQVTLSCSPISGHRSVSWYQQTPGQGLQFLFEYFSETQRNKGNFPGRFSGRQFSNSRSEMNVSTLELGDSALYLCASSLAGTKQETQYFGPGTRLLVL.

This sequence joins TRBV4-1 and TRBJ2-5; the match to TRBD1 covers 9 bases. CDR1 and CDR2 from the germline V gene are MGHRA and YSYEKL. CDR3 length equals 17 residues. The J segment lost 1 base and the V segment lost 1 base, leaving 7 bases of the junction unmatched. CDR3: CASSQASYRGRQETQYF. CDR3 bases: TGCGCCAGCAGCCAAGCTTCCTACAGGGGGCGCCAAGAGACCCAGTACTTC.

This chain links TRBV19 with TRBJ2-7, with 12 bases that match TRBD1. In germline, CDR1 is LNHDA, CDR2 SQIVND (reference sequence). The V segment lost 3 bases and the J segment 6 bases; nucleotides outside the gene matches: 3. This CDR3 is built from 14 residues. The CDR3 sequence: CASSITGQGAEQYF. The CDR3 DNA is TGTGCCAGTAGTATTACGGGACAGGGGGCCGAGCAGTACTTC.

This chain links TRBV4-2 with TRBJ1-6; the D is unclear. The germline CDR1 and CDR2 sequences are LGHNA and YNFKEQ. This CDR3 has 15 residues. Deletions cut 0 bases from V and 0 bases from J, with 3 bases between. The CDR3 coding sequence is TGTGCCAGCAGCCAAGATAGCTCCTATAATTCACCCCTCCACTTT. It specifies CASSQDSSYNSPLHF.

The chain is built from TRBV5-6 and TRBJ2-7; maybe TRBD1 (6 bases). Deletions cut 4 bases from V and 1 base from J, with 15 bases between. The CDR3 consists of 15 residues. CDR1 is SGHDT, CDR2 YYEEEE, per germline. The CDR3 DNA is TGTGCCAGCAGCCCCACCCCCGGACAGTCCTACGAGCAGTACTTC. Its translation: CASSPTPGQSYEQYF. Filled out from reference TRBV5-6 and TRBJ2-7, the complete variable domain reads DAGVTQSPTHLIKTRGQQVTLRCSPKSGHDTVSWYQQALGQGPQFIFQYYEEEERQRGNFPDRFSGHQFPNYSSELNVNALLLGDSALYLCASSPTPGQSYEQYFGPGTRLTVT.